This T cell receptor beta chain was captured in a study of cytomegalovirus exposure and HLA in healthy donors. Study-level points and caveats: When analyzed later, a missense DCLRE1C variant was found to be linked to TCR beta V- and J-gene trimming. With further analysis later on, most CMV-associated TCR beta chains appeared HLA-restricted.

With regard to this clone: The antigen is undetermined.

In the PCR, 60 Vbeta and 13 Jbeta primers were used. The method was immunoSEQ multiplex PCR; TCRdb's version includes in-frame clones alone and lacks a portion of them. Of more than 150,000 clones in the sample, 82% were seen once. The clonotype comes from a woman in her 50s in good health and CMV-seropositive. Material for sequencing was PBMCs.

CDR3 sequence: CASSPGQGASGREQYF. CDR3 nucleotides: TGTGCCAGCAGCCCAGGACAGGGGGCATCGGGGAGGGAGCAGTACTTC. This chain joins TRBV7-7 and TRBJ2-7; TRBD1 matches 11 bases. The junction had 13 bases not matched to a gene; V was cut back by 5 bases and J by 7 bases. This CDR3 is 16 amino acids long. The V gene's germline CDR1 is SSHAT and CDR2 FNYEAQ (reference sequence). Full variable domain (rest looked up from reference TRBV7-7 and TRBJ2-7): GAGVSQSPRYKVTKRGQDVTLRCDPISSHATLYWYQQALGQGPEFLTYFNYEAQPDKSGLPSDRFSAERPEGSISTLTIQRTEQRDSAMYRCASSPGQGASGREQYFGPGTRLTVT.